This TCR beta chain came from a study of spatial heterogeneity in lung cancer. The study, taken as a whole, reports: Ubiquitous and regional expanded TCR counts correlated with ubiquitous and regional nonsynonymous mutations, respectively. Tumoral mutation counts were tracked by counts of expanded intratumoral alpha and beta TCRs.

This clonotype came up many times. The antigen is undetermined. Being off target in a library aimed at alpha chains, this beta chain has a size of little meaning. All TCR cDNA molecules were individually tagged with a unique molecular identifier. TCRdb re-analysed the 5' RACE reads in MiXCR, keeping a single row per CDR3 protein. Seen here are 4,000 to 5,500 distinct CDR3 sequences, around an eighth observed once, and the top ten hold about 27%. This sample's time point: sample taken at primary tumor resection. A total of over 70 untreated early-stage non-small cell lung cancer patients served as donors. Tumor, nontumor lung or frozen PBMC supplied whole RNA that was sequenced unsorted. With 2 bases clipped from V and 5 bases from J, the junction kept 8 bases outside the gene matches. CDR3 length: 15 residues.

This chain connects TRBV23-1 to TRBJ2-5; TRBD1 matches 7 bases. TRBV23-1 is marked as an open reading frame, function uncertain. This TCR derives from a male donor with early-stage non-small cell lung cancer. Specimen: lung tumor tissue, collected at surgery. CDR3 in DNA: TGCGCCAGCAGTCAAGCGCCGACAGGGAGCGAGACCCAGTACTTC. Its translation is CASSQAPTGSETQYF.